This TCR beta chain was captured in a study of cytomegalovirus exposure and HLA in healthy donors. Study-level results: In a later analysis, productive TCRs from donors in an Asian-associated ancestry cluster reportedly carried fewer N-insertions than the cohort mean. Roughly uniform sequencing depth across donors was assumed, possibly incorrectly.

60 Vbeta and 13 Jbeta primers were used in PCR. Clones were sequenced by immunoSEQ multiplex PCR, and TCRdb holds only the in-frame ones, with some missing. The sample yields 65,000 to 70,000 clones, more than 80% seen once. As for this clone: The antigen remains undetermined.

V was trimmed by 4 bases and J by 3 bases, leaving 16 bases between them. Germline CDR1 MNHNS, CDR2 SASEGT. The length of the CDR3 is 15 residues. The chain couples TRBV6-1 to TRBJ2-7; D might be TRBD1 (5 bases). The receptor comes from a woman between 25 and 40 years old in good health and CMV-seropositive. The sequencing input was PBMCs. For the CDR3, the DNA is TGTGCCAGCAGTGGGGCGTGGGGCAGAGGCTACGAGCAGTACTTC. It translates to CASSGAWGRGYEQYF.